This TCR beta chain was observed in a study of CD8 T cells in ankylosing spondylitis. Many counts were recorded for this clonotype. TCR beta libraries were made by quantitative 5'-RACE with molecular barcodes. MiXCR was run by TCRdb on the 5' RACE reads, yielding one entry per CDR3 protein. The data show 200,000 to 300,000 distinct CDR3 sequences, with 20% to 30% seen just once and over 0.55% held by the top ten. V was trimmed by 3 bases and J by 1 base, leaving 12 bases between them. There are 15 residues in the CDR3. Germline assignment: CDR1 DFQATT and CDR2 SNEGSKA (reference sequence). The TCR was taken from a male donor with ankylosing spondylitis or in good health (not recorded which). The sample was blood, either unsorted or a sorted T cell fraction (not recorded which). The chain joins TRBV20-1 to TRBJ2-2; D is possibly TRBD2 (5 bases). Here the CDR3 reads CSASSGIENTGELFF. CDR3 DNA: TGCAGTGCTAGTTCCGGGATCGAGAACACCGGGGAGCTGTTTTTT.